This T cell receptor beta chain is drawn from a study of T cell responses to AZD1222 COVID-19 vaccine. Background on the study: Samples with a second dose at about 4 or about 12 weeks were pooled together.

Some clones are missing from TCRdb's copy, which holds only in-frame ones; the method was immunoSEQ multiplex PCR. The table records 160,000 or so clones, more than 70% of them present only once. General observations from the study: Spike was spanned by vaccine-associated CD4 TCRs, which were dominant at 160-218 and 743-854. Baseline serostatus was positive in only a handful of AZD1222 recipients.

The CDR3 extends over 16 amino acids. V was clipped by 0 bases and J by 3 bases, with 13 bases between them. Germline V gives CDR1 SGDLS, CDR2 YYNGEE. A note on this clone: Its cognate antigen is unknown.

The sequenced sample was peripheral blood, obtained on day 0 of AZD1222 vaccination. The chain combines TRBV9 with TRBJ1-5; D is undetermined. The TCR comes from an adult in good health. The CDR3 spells CASSVGSSPNNQPQHF. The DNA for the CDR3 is TGTGCCAGCAGCGTAGGGTCCAGCCCCAACAATCAGCCCCAGCATTTT.